This TCR beta chain stems from a study of blood T cells in healthy people across ages. Findings and limits, study-wide: Researchers judged that diversity estimates from one million T cells fell short of true values. Age showed a roughly linear inverse relationship with TCR beta diversity per million T cells.

About this clonotype: The antigen is not known.

Then a second PCR, running about 6 to 11 cycles, was carried out with a sample-barcoded 5' primer and a J-beta primer mix. TCRdb used MiXCR to reprocess the 5' RACE reads, holding one entry per CDR3 protein. The sample carries some 700,000 distinct CDR3 sequences, roughly 45% recorded once. Sequenced material: blood. The receptor's source is a woman aged 60-70 years in good health.

DNA for the CDR3: TGTGCCAGCAGCAAAGCGACTAATGAGACCCTTAGAAAATTTATCACCTACGAGCAGTACTTC. Translating gives CASSKATNETLRKFITYEQYF. The V call is TRBV21-1, the J call TRBJ2-7. TRBV21-1 is a pseudogene locus. This CDR3 comprises 21 residues.